This is a list of T cell receptor beta chains from one sample in a study of CD8 T cells in Susac syndrome. TCRdb reprocessed the immunoSEQ multiplex PCR reads via MiXCR and lists one record per CDR3 protein. The repertoire holds some 180,000 distinct CDR3 sequences, with roughly nine tenths as singletons. The sequenced sample consisted of CD4+ T cells from PBMCs. Receptors originate from a human donor with Susac syndrome. The CDR3 runs from the conserved cysteine through the conserved F or W. D genes are given only for firm matches. Expanded clones are given a class, and other clones once, few, many or no size at all.

D gene: .; J gene: TRBJ1-1; V gene: TRBV5-1; clone size: .; CDR3 protein: CASSLVPGPMNTEVFF; CDR3 DNA: TGCGCCAGCAGCTTGGTCCCGGGGCCCATGAACACTGAAGTTTTCTTT
D gene: TRBD2; J gene: TRBJ2-1; V gene: TRBV5-1; clone size: .; CDR3 protein: CASAASGDYNEQFF; CDR3 DNA: TGCGCCAGCGCCGCTAGCGGTGACTACAATGAGCAGTTCTTC
D gene: TRBD1; J gene: TRBJ1-5; V gene: TRBV20-1; clone size: .; CDR3 protein: CSARDGGQGRVQPQHF; CDR3 DNA: TGCAGTGCTAGAGATGGGGGACAGGGTAGGGTGCAGCCCCAGCATTTT
D gene: TRBD1; J gene: TRBJ2-5; V gene: TRBV27; clone size: .; CDR3 protein: CASSALTGSPQETQYF; CDR3 DNA: TGTGCCAGCAGTGCCCTGACAGGGAGCCCCCAAGAGACCCAGTACTTC
D gene: TRBD1; J gene: TRBJ1-1; V gene: TRBV7-7; clone size: .; CDR3 protein: CASSAFTGVGNTEAFF; CDR3 DNA: TGTGCTAGCAGCGCATTTACAGGGGTAGGGAACACTGAAGCTTTCTTT
D gene: TRBD1; J gene: TRBJ2-2; V gene: TRBV29-1; clone size: .; CDR3 protein: CSATFGQGGGTGELFF; CDR3 DNA: TGCAGCGCAACATTCGGACAGGGTGGCGGCACCGGGGAGCTGTTTTTT
D gene: .; J gene: TRBJ2-2; V gene: TRBV12-3/TRBV12-4; clone size: .; CDR3 protein: CASRQDWPGELFF; CDR3 DNA: TGTGCCAGCCGGCAAGACTGGCCCGGGGAGCTGTTTTTT
D gene: TRBD2; J gene: TRBJ2-1; V gene: TRBV5-1; clone size: .; CDR3 protein: CASSLALRTSGHEQFF; CDR3 DNA: TGCGCCAGCAGCTTGGCCTTACGGACTAGCGGTCATGAGCAGTTCTTC
D gene: .; J gene: TRBJ1-5; V gene: TRBV20-1; clone size: .; CDR3 protein: CSAMRINQPQHF; CDR3 DNA: TGCAGTGCTATGAGAATCAATCAGCCCCAGCATTTT
D gene: .; J gene: TRBJ1-5; V gene: TRBV28; clone size: once; CDR3 protein: CASSLAVQPQHF; CDR3 DNA: TGTGCCAGCAGTTTAGCTGTTCAGCCCCAGCATTTT
D gene: .; J gene: TRBJ2-7; V gene: TRBV3-1; clone size: .; CDR3 protein: CASSQFGRAYEQYF; CDR3 DNA: TGTGCCAGCAGCCAATTCGGCAGGGCCTACGAGCAGTACTTC
D gene: .; J gene: TRBJ2-1; V gene: TRBV7-9; clone size: .; CDR3 protein: CASSSGLREFF; CDR3 DNA: TGTGCCAGCAGCTCAGGGTTACGAGAGTTCTTC
D gene: .; J gene: TRBJ1-1; V gene: TRBV5-4; clone size: .; CDR3 protein: CASSLVSASFPTEAFF; CDR3 DNA: TGTGCCAGCAGCTTGGTGTCAGCCTCATTCCCCACTGAAGCTTTCTTT
D gene: TRBD1; J gene: TRBJ1-1; V gene: TRBV4-1; clone size: .; CDR3 protein: CASRLRTGDDTEAFF; CDR3 DNA: TGCGCCAGCAGATTAAGGACAGGGGATGACACTGAAGCTTTCTTT
D gene: .; J gene: TRBJ1-5; V gene: TRBV19; clone size: .; CDR3 protein: CASSKVRLSNQPQHF; CDR3 DNA: TGTGCCAGTAGTAAGGTCAGACTTAGCAATCAGCCCCAGCATTTT